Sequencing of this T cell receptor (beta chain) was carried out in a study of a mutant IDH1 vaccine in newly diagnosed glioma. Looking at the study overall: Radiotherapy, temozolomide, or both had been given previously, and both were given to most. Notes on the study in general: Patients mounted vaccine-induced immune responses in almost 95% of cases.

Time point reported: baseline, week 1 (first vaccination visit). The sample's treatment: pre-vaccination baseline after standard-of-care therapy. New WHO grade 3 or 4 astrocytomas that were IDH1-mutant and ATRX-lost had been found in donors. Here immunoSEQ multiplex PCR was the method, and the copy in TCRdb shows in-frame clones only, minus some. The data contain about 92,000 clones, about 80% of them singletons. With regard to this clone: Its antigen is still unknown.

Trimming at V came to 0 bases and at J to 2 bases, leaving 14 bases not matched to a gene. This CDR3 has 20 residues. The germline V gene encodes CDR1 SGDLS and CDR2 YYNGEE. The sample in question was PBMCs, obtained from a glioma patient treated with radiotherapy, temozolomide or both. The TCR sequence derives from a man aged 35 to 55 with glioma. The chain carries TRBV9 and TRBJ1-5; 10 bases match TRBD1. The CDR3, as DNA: TGTGCCAGCAGCGTAGTTTATCGGACAGGGGGAAATTCGGGCAATCAGCCCCAGCATTTT. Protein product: CASSVVYRTGGNSGNQPQHF.